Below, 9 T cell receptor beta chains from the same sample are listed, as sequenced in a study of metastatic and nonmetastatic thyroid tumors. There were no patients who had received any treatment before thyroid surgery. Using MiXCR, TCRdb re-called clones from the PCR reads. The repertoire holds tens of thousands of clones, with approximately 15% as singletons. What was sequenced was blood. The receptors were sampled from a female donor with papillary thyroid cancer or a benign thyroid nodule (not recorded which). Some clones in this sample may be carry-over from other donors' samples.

CDR3 nucleotides: TGCGCCAGCATCGCGGGACAGGGTTTCGGGTCGGGCACCATATATTTT. The encoded protein is CASIAGQGFGSGTIYF. This chain connects TRBV5-1 to TRBJ1-3; 9 nucleotides line up with TRBD1. This CDR3 region has 16 residues. Germline CDR1 and CDR2: SGHRS and YFSETQ. V shed 6 bases, J shed 9 bases, and the junction held 16 bases outside the gene matches. Together with reference TRBV5-1 and TRBJ1-3, the CDR3 gives the full variable domain: KAGVTQTPRYLIKTRGQQVTLSCSPISGHRSVSWYQQTPGQGLQFLFEYFSETQRNKGNFPGRFSGRQFSNSRSEMNVSTLELGDSALYLCASIAGQGFGSGTIYFGEGSWLTVV.

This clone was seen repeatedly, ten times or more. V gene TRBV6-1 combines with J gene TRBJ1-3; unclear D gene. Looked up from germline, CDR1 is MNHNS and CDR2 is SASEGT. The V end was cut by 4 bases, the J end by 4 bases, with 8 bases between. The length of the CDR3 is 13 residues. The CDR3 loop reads CASSALTGNTIYF. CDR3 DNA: TGTGCCAGCAGTGCGCTTACGGGAAACACCATATATTTT.

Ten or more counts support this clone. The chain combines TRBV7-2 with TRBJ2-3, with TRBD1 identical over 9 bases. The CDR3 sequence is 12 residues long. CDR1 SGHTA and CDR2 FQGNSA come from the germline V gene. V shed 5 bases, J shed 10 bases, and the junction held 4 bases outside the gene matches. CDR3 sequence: CASSARQGAQYF. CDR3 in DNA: TGTGCCAGCAGCGCCCGACAGGGGGCGCAGTATTTT. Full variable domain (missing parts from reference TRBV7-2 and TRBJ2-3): GAGVSQSPSNKVTEKGKDVELRCDPISGHTALYWYRQSLGQGLEFLIYFQGNSAPDKSGLPSDRFSAERTGGSVSTLTIQRTQQEDSAVYLCASSARQGAQYFGPGTRLTVL.

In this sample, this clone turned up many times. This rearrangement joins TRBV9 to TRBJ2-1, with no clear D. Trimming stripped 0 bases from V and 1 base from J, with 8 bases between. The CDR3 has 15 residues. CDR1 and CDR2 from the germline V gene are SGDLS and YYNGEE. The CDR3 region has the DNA TGTGCCAGCAGCGTAGGGGTGGGGTCCTACAATGAGCAGTTCTTC. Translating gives CASSVGVGSYNEQFF.

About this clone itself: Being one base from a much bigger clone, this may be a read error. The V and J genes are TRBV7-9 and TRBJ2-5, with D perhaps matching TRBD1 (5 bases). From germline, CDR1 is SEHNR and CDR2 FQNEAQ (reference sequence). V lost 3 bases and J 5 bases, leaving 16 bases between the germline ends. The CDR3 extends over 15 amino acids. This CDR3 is CASSFNVDKGETQYF. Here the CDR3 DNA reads TGTGCCAGCAGCTTTAACGTGGACAAGGGGGAGACCCAGTACTTC.

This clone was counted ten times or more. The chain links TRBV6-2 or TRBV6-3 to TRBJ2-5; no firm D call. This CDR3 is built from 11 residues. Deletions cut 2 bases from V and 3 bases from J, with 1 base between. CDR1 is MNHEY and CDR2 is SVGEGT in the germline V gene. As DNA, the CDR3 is TGTGCCAGCAGTTACGAAGAGACCCAGTACTTC. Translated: CASSYEETQYF.

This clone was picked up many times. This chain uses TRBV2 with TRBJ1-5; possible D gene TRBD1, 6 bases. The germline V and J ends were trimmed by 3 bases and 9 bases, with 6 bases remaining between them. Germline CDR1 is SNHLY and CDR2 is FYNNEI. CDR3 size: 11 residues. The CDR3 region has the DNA TGTGCCAGCAGTGACAGGGGGCCCCAGCATTTT. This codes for CASSDRGPQHF.

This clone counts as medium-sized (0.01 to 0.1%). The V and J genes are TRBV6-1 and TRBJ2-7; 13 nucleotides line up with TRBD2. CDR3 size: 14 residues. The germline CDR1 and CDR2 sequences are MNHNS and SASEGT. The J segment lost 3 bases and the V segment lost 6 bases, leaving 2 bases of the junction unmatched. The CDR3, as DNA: TGTGCCAGCAGCGGGACTAGCGGGGACTACGAGCAGTACTTC. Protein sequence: CASSGTSGDYEQYF.

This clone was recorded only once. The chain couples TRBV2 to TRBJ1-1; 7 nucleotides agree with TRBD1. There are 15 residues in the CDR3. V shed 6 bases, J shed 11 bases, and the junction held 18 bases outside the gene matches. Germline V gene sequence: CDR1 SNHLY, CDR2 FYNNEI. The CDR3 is CASSKQGYTNTAAFF. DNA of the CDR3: TGTGCCAGCAGCAAACAGGGGTACACGAACACTGCCGCTTTCTTT.